These 32 T cell receptor beta chains were sequenced from one sample in a study of T cell repertoires in cytomegalovirus infection. MiXCR, applied by TCRdb to the reads, yields one record per CDR3 protein. The table records just under 550,000 distinct CDR3 sequences, around a quarter of them present only once. The sample taken for sequencing was PBMCs. These receptors all come from a human donor in good health (CMV status not recorded). Some clones in this sample may be carry-over from other donors' samples.

This clonotype showed up just a few times. The DNA of the CDR3 is TGTGCCAGCAAGGGGTTGTCGAGGATGGGCTCCTACAATGAGCAGTTCTTC. This sequence encodes CASKGLSRMGSYNEQFF. This sequence joins TRBV2 and TRBJ2-1; D perhaps matches TRBD1 (5 bases). The CDR3 spans 17 residues. The V gene lost 7 bases and the J gene lost 0 bases, with 19 bases spanning the gap. The germline gives CDR1 SNHLY, CDR2 FYNNEI.

The chain has TRBV5-4 and TRBJ2-1, with TRBD2 identical over 16 bases. This CDR3 contains 19 residues. CDR1 SGHNT and CDR2 YYREEE come from the germline V gene (reference sequence). V was pared by 4 bases and J by 8 bases, with 15 bases of the junction left unmatched. CDR3 bases: TGTGCCAGCAGCCCCAGTCCCGGGACTAGCGGGAGGGCCAGGGATGAGCAGTTCTTC. Its translation is CASSPSPGTSGRARDEQFF.

J is TRBJ2-2 and V is TRBV20-1; 8 bases are shared with TRBD2. Germline CDR1 and CDR2: DFQATT and SNEGSKA (reference sequence). CDR3 size: 15 residues. Trimming took 6 bases from V and 4 from J; bases not matched to a gene: 10. CDR3 protein: CSARGVAGFTGELFF. Here the CDR3 DNA reads TGCAGTGCGAGGGGGGTAGCGGGATTCACCGGGGAGCTGTTTTTT.

The genes are TRBV5-6 and TRBJ2-1; 12 positions match TRBD2. CDR3 length: 16 amino acids. V was clipped by 5 bases and J by 2 bases; unmatched bases: 5. CDR1 and CDR2 (germline): SGHDT, YYEEEE. The CDR3 protein is CASSKGLAGTYNEQFF. The CDR3 nucleotides read TGTGCCAGCAGTAAAGGACTAGCGGGAACCTACAATGAGCAGTTCTTC.

The rearrangement uses TRBV29-1 and TRBJ1-2, with D uncertain. Germline lookup yields CDR1 SQVTM and CDR2 ANQGSEA. Trimming took 3 bases from V and 5 from J, leaving 16 bases between them. The CDR3 consists of 14 residues. Here the CDR3 reads CSVDGRRQAYGYTF. DNA for the CDR3: TGCAGCGTTGACGGGCGGCGCCAAGCGTATGGCTACACCTTC.

In this sample, this clonotype turned up many times. The J gene is TRBJ1-1, the V gene TRBV7-2; D unresolved. The V end lost 1 base, the J end lost 11 bases, and 17 bases lay between the germline ends. The germline gives CDR1 SGHTA, CDR2 FQGNSA. The CDR3 runs 14 residues. The CDR3 region has the DNA TGTGCCAGCAGCTTAGGGGTAGGTTCGGCGTTGGCTTTCTTT. Translated, it gives CASSLGVGSALAFF.

A few counts support this clonotype. The V call is TRBV12-3 or TRBV12-4, the J call TRBJ2-2; TRBD2 is a possible D gene (6 bases). The V and J ends lost 5 bases and 2 bases respectively, with 9 bases between them. This CDR3 comprises 14 residues. The CDR3 region has the DNA TGTGCCAGCAGTACCGGGACTAACACCGGGGAGCTGTTTTTT. This translates into CASSTGTNTGELFF.

This clonotype came up once. V usage is TRBV6-6 and J usage is TRBJ2-2, with 7 bases matching TRBD2. With V trimmed by 0 bases and J by 5 bases, 6 bases remained unmatched. The CDR3 has 16 amino acids. The germline V gene has CDR1 MNHNY and CDR2 SVGAGI (reference sequence). This chain's CDR3 is CASSYSGGSGTGELFF. CDR3 nucleotides: TGTGCCAGCAGTTACTCCGGCGGGAGCGGGACCGGGGAGCTGTTTTTT.

The CDR3 region has the DNA TGTGCCAGTAGTATAGGAAACAGGGGTTTTCGGGAGACCCAGTACTTC. Protein sequence: CASSIGNRGFRETQYF. V gene TRBV19 combines with J gene TRBJ2-5; TRBD1 matches 7 bases. Per the germline V gene, CDR1 is LNHDA and CDR2 is SQIVND (reference sequence). The CDR3 consists of 16 residues. V shed 1 base, J shed 5 bases, and the junction held 10 bases outside the gene matches. The complete variable domain, with remaining parts taken from reference TRBV19 and TRBJ2-5, reads DGGITQSPKYLFRKEGQNVTLSCEQNLNHDAMYWYRQDPGQGLRLIYYSQIVNDFQKGDIAEGYSVSREKKESFPLTVTSAQKNPTAFYLCASSIGNRGFRETQYFGPGTRLLVL.

This clonotype was counted only a few times. The chain couples TRBV6-6 to TRBJ1-1, with D perhaps matching TRBD1 (6 bases). CDR3 length: 14 amino acids. V was clipped by 4 bases and J by 8 bases, with 17 bases between them. Per germline, CDR1 MNHNY and CDR2 SVGAGI (reference sequence). The CDR3 bases are TGTGCCAGCAGTTCCGCCCTGGGACACTTGGAAGCTTTCTTT. This codes for CASSSALGHLEAFF.

Many counts were recorded for this clonotype. The chain joins TRBV6-5 to TRBJ2-1; tentative D call: TRBD2 (5 bases). V lost 5 bases and J 7 bases, leaving 15 bases between the germline ends. This CDR3 region has 14 residues. The germline CDR1 and CDR2 sequences are MNHEY and SVGAGI. The CDR3 is CASSTTALGNEQFF. The CDR3 nucleotides are TGTGCCAGCAGTACCACCGCACTAGGAAATGAGCAGTTCTTC.

This clonotype was seen many times. The chain uses TRBV7-8 and TRBJ2-7; 9 positions agree with TRBD2. This CDR3 comprises 16 residues. Germline trimming cut 1 base from V and 6 bases from J; bases unmatched to any gene: 10. CDR1 is SGHVS, CDR2 FQNEAQ, per germline. The CDR3 is CASSLVRGSGSFEQYF. The CDR3 DNA sequence: TGTGCCAGCAGCTTAGTTCGTGGTAGCGGGAGTTTCGAGCAGTACTTC.

V gene TRBV28 combines with J gene TRBJ1-1; 9 positions match TRBD1. The trim removed 5 bases at V and 6 bases at J, leaving 10 bases unmatched. The germline V gene encodes CDR1 MDHEN and CDR2 SYDVKM. The CDR3 contains 15 residues. CDR3 sequence reads: CASSLPQQGAPEAFF. CDR3 sequence (DNA): TGTGCCAGCAGTCTCCCGCAACAGGGGGCGCCTGAAGCTTTCTTT.

The V and J genes are TRBV20-1 and TRBJ1-1; D remains unclear. Trimming removed 0 bases from V and 6 bases from J, with 14 bases in between. CDR3 length: 14 amino acids. In germline, CDR1 is DFQATT, CDR2 SNEGSKA (reference sequence). The CDR3 DNA sequence: TGCAGTGCTAGAGATCGCGTACGGCACGCTGAAGCTTTCTTT. This sequence encodes CSARDRVRHAEAFF.

This clonotype turned up a few times. This rearrangement joins TRBV20-1 to TRBJ2-1; D gene unclear. Germline CDR1 is DFQATT and CDR2 is SNEGSKA (reference sequence). CDR3 length: 12 amino acids. V was clipped by 2 bases and J by 9 bases, with 11 bases between them. CDR3 amino acids: CSARLTLGEQFF. CDR3 nucleotides: TGCAGTGCTAGACTTACTTTGGGTGAGCAGTTCTTC.

The genes are TRBV29-1 and TRBJ2-5, with TRBD1 matching 7 bases. The CDR3 sequence is 12 residues long. The germline gives CDR1 SQVTM, CDR2 ANQGSEA. After removal of 2 bases from V and 5 bases from J, the junction contained 2 bases not matched to a gene. CDR3 sequence: CSVETGEETQYF. DNA for the CDR3: TGCAGCGTTGAAACAGGGGAGGAGACCCAGTACTTC.

This clonotype was recorded a few times. The gene calls are TRBV12-3 or TRBV12-4 and TRBJ1-2; TRBD1 aligns across 7 bases. The CDR3 loop spans 14 amino acids. Trimming at V came to 6 bases and at J to 6 bases, leaving 10 bases not matched to a gene. The CDR3 sequence is CASRHTGDFDGYTF. As DNA, the CDR3 is TGTGCCAGCAGACACACAGGGGACTTTGATGGCTACACCTTC.

The rearrangement uses TRBV11-2 and TRBJ2-7; D possibly corresponds to TRBD2 (5 bases). Germline values: CDR1 SGHAT, CDR2 FQNNGV. V was shortened by 2 bases and J by 2 bases, with 7 bases between the two germline ends. The CDR3 consists of 13 residues. The CDR3, as DNA: TGTGCCAGCAGCTTACCCGGGACCTACGAGCAGTACGTC. Protein product: CASSLPGTYEQYV.

The chain joins TRBV12-3 or TRBV12-4 to TRBJ2-3; no firm D call. This CDR3 has 15 residues. With 0 bases removed from V and 1 base from J, the gap between germline ends came to 8 bases. The DNA of the CDR3 is TGTGCCAGCAGTTTAGCGGGCCAACGCACAGATACGCAGTATTTT. Residues: CASSLAGQRTDTQYF.

Regarding this clonotype: As the CDR3 is not closed by the conserved phenylalanine or tryptophan, this likely results from a read error. The rearrangement uses TRBV2 and TRBJ2-5; D gene unclear. The CDR3 is 12 amino acids. CDR1 and CDR2 (germline): SNHLY, FYNNEI. V shed 3 bases and J shed 5 bases, with 7 bases lying between them. In nucleotides, the CDR3 is TGTGCCAGCAGTGATCCGGGCGAGACCCAGTACTCC. Amino acid sequence: CASSDPGETQYS.

This chain joins TRBV24-1 and TRBJ1-4; D unclear. Per germline, CDR1 KGHDR and CDR2 SFDVKD. The CDR3 sequence is 14 residues long. V was trimmed by 12 bases and J by 1 base, leaving 14 bases between them. The CDR3 nucleotides are TGTGCCTTCAAGAGGTCCGAAACTAATGAAAAACTGTTTTTT. Its protein product is CAFKRSETNEKLFF.

For this clonotype: Being one base from a much bigger clone, this may be a read error. This is likely a read error, given that the CDR3 carries no conserved phenylalanine or tryptophan at its end. CDR3 protein: CASSLPGSTYEQYI. As DNA, the CDR3 is TGTGCCAGCAGCTTACCTGGCAGTACCTACGAGCAGTACATC. The chain joins TRBV7-2 to TRBJ2-7; no clear D. Trimming took 2 bases from V and 2 from J, leaving 10 bases between them. This CDR3 region has 14 residues. Per the germline V gene, CDR1 is SGHTA and CDR2 is FQGNSA.

This clonotype showed up just a few times. The chain employs TRBV19 and TRBJ2-1; the D gene is possibly TRBD2 (6 bases). Germline V lookup: CDR1 LNHDA, CDR2 SQIVND (reference sequence). Trimming left V 4 bases short and J 0 bases short, with 25 bases between. The CDR3 contains 20 residues. The CDR3 reads CASSSGGTEGLKSSYNEQFF. DNA of the CDR3: TGTGCCAGTAGTAGTGGGGGGACGGAGGGACTCAAGAGCTCCTACAATGAGCAGTTCTTC. The complete variable domain, with remaining parts taken from reference TRBV19 and TRBJ2-1, reads DGGITQSPKYLFRKEGQNVTLSCEQNLNHDAMYWYRQDPGQGLRLIYYSQIVNDFQKGDIAEGYSVSREKKESFPLTVTSAQKNPTAFYLCASSSGGTEGLKSSYNEQFFGPGTRLTVL.

The rearrangement uses TRBV19 and TRBJ2-3, with D perhaps assigned TRBD1 or TRBD2 (5 bases each). V lost 7 bases, J lost 6 bases, and 14 bases lay in between. The germline CDR1 and CDR2 sequences are LNHDA and SQIVND (reference sequence). The CDR3 length is 13 residues. CDR3 sequence reads: CASTGPLLDTQYF. The CDR3 DNA is TGTGCCAGTACGGGACCGCTCCTTGATACGCAGTATTTT.

This clonotype was detected many times. This chain connects TRBV7-2 to TRBJ1-1, with D uncertain. The germline V gene has CDR1 SGHTA and CDR2 FQGNSA. This CDR3 is 16 amino acids long. The V end lost 1 base, the J end lost 4 bases, and 16 bases lay between the germline ends. CDR3 sequence reads: CASSLGGSGARTEAFF. As DNA, the CDR3 is TGTGCCAGCAGCTTAGGAGGTTCAGGTGCTCGCACTGAAGCTTTCTTT. The whole variable domain, filled in from reference TRBV7-2 and TRBJ1-1, reads GAGVSQSPSNKVTEKGKDVELRCDPISGHTALYWYRQSLGQGLEFLIYFQGNSAPDKSGLPSDRFSAERTGGSVSTLTIQRTQQEDSAVYLCASSLGGSGARTEAFFGQGTRLTVV.

This clonotype occurred a few times. The junction differs from germline at one of its ends, possibly a read error. The chain couples TRBV6-2 or TRBV6-3 to TRBJ2-1; D not certain. The V gene's germline CDR1 is MNHEY and CDR2 SVGEGT. The CDR3 loop spans 12 amino acids. CDR3 sequence reads: CASSYELNGQFF. The DNA of the CDR3 is TGTGCCAGCAGTTACGAGCTGAATGGGCAGTTCTTC.

This clonotype showed up just a few times. The chain has TRBV28 and TRBJ2-7; TRBD2 matches at 14 bases. CDR3 length equals 15 residues. Germline lookup yields CDR1 MDHEN and CDR2 SYDVKM. The V gene end was trimmed by 9 bases and the J gene end by 3 bases; junction bases not matched to a gene: 7. The CDR3 DNA is TGTGCCAGTTACGGGACTAGCGGGAGAGTCTACGAGCAGTACTTC. It codes for CASYGTSGRVYEQYF. Complete variable domain (other parts from reference TRBV28 and TRBJ2-7): DVKVTQSSRYLVKRTGEKVFLECVQDMDHENMFWYRQDPGLGLRLIYFSYDVKMKEKGDIPEGYSVSREKKERFSLILESASTNQTSMYLCASYGTSGRVYEQYFGPGTRLTVT.

As for this clonotype: This may come from a read error, since a much larger clone is one base off. The chain has TRBV7-2 and TRBJ2-1, with D tentatively TRBD2 (5 bases). The J call may be wrong; the DNA end is better matched by TRBJ2-7. From germline, CDR1 is SGHTA and CDR2 FQGNSA. The CDR3 runs 15 residues. The CDR3 DNA follows: TGTGCCAGCAGCTTAGAGGCTAGCTCCTACAATGAGCAGTACTTC. Protein product: CASSLEASSYNEQYF.

Many counts were recorded for this clonotype. The chain has TRBV7-2 and TRBJ2-5; 11 bases fit TRBD1. Trimming took 0 bases from V and 8 from J; bases not matched to a gene: 5. The germline CDR1 and CDR2 sequences are SGHTA and FQGNSA. CDR3 length equals 15 residues. CDR3 DNA: TGTGCCAGCAGCTTAGCGGGGACAGGGGGATCCACCCAGTACTTC. Protein sequence: CASSLAGTGGSTQYF. Full variable domain (rest looked up from reference TRBV7-2 and TRBJ2-5): GAGVSQSPSNKVTEKGKDVELRCDPISGHTALYWYRQSLGQGLEFLIYFQGNSAPDKSGLPSDRFSAERTGGSVSTLTIQRTQQEDSAVYLCASSLAGTGGSTQYFGPGTRLLVL.

This clonotype was seen only once. The rearrangement joins TRBV24-1 to TRBJ1-2; possibly TRBD1 for D (5 bases). Germline values: CDR1 KGHDR, CDR2 SFDVKD. V was cut by 4 bases and J by 1 base, with 15 bases left in between. This CDR3 contains 16 residues. The DNA for the CDR3 is TGTGCCACCAGTGACCCCGCGGGGGATTATAACTATGGCTACACCTTC. Translation: CATSDPAGDYNYGYTF.

The CDR3 loop is CAISDVLPYNEQFF. The CDR3 DNA sequence: TGTGCCATCAGTGATGTACTACCCTACAATGAGCAGTTCTTC. The chain links TRBV10-3 to TRBJ2-1; D gene ambiguous. This CDR3 spans 14 amino acids. Trimming pared 3 bases from V and 2 bases from J, leaving 8 bases between. Germline CDR1 ENHRY, CDR2 SYGVKD.

The count of this clonotype is one. The chain links TRBV9 to TRBJ2-7; D unclear. V was clipped by 3 bases and J by 7 bases, with 14 bases between them. Germline CDR1 reads SGDLS; CDR2 reads YYNGEE. This CDR3 spans 13 amino acids. Written as DNA, the CDR3 is TGTGCCAGCAGCGCGCAGCCGTCTGGAGAGCAGTACTTC. As protein: CASSAQPSGEQYF.